This TCR beta chain originates from a study of shared clonotypes between healthy human individuals. TCRdb's copy holds only in-frame clones and misses some; the assay was immunoSEQ multiplex PCR. The sample includes 2 million to 2.5 million clones, more than 85% of them seen just once. Trimming removed 4 bases at V and 4 bases at J, with 11 bases between. CDR3 length equals 13 residues. The germline V gene encodes CDR1 MRHNA and CDR2 SNTAGT. This chain links TRBV6-4 with TRBJ2-7; D is ambiguous. Sequencing used naive CD4+ T cells from PBMCs. Specified subset: CD45RA+ positively selected. This TCR derives from a man between 18 and 29 years old in good health. Some clones in this sample may be carry-over from other donors' samples. The CDR3 DNA is TGTGCCAGCAGTGCCCAACCAAATTACGAGCAGTACTTC. Translation: CASSAQPNYEQYF.